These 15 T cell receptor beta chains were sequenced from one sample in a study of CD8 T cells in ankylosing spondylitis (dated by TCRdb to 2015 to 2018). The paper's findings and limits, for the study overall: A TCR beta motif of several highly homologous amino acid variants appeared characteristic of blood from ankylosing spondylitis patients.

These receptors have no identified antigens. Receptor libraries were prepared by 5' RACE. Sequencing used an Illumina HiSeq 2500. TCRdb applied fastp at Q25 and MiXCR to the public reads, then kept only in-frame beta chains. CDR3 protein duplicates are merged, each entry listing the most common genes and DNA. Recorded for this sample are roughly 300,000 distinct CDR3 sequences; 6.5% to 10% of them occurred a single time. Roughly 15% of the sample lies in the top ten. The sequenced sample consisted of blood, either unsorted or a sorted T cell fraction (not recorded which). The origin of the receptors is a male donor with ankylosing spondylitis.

The CDR3 here is CAWSFGRATGELFF. CDR3 DNA: TGTGCCTGGAGCTTCGGGAGGGCCACCGGGGAGCTGTTTTTT. The V and J genes are TRBV30 and TRBJ2-2; 8 bases agree with TRBD2. J gave up 4 bases and V 3 bases, and 4 bases lay outside the gene matches. This CDR3 comprises 14 residues. Per germline, CDR1 GTSNPN and CDR2 SVGIG (reference sequence).

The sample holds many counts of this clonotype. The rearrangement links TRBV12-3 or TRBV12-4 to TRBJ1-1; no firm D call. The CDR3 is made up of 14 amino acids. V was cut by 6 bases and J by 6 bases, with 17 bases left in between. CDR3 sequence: CASRIEVTFSEAFF. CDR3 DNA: TGTGCCAGCAGAATAGAAGTGACGTTTTCTGAAGCTTTCTTT.

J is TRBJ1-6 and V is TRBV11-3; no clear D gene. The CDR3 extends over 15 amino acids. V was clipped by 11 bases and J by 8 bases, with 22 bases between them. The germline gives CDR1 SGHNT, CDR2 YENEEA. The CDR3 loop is CAFYSDGPGDSPLHF. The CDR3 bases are TGTGCCTTTTACTCCGATGGGCCTGGGGATTCACCCCTCCACTTT.

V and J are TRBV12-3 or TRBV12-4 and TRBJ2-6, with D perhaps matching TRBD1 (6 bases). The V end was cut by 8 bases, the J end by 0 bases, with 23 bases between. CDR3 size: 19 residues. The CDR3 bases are TGTGCCAGCTGTTCACCTCAGGACAGTCACACCTCTGGGGCCAACGTCCTGACTTTC. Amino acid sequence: CASCSPQDSHTSGANVLTF.

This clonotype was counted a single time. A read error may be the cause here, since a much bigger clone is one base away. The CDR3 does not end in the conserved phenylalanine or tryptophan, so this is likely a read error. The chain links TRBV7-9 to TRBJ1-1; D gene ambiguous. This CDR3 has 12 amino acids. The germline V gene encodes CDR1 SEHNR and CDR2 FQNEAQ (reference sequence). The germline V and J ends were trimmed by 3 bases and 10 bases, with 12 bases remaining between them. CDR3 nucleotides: TGTGCCAGCAGCTTGGACCCAGGCGGAGCTTTCTCT. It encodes CASSLDPGGAFS.

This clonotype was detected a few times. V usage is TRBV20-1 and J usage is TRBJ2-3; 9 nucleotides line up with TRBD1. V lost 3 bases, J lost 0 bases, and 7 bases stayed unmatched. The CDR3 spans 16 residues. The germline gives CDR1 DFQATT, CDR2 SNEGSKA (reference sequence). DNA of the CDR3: TGCAGTGCTAGCGTCCCCGGGACAGGGAGCACAGATACGCAGTATTTT. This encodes CSASVPGTGSTDTQYF.

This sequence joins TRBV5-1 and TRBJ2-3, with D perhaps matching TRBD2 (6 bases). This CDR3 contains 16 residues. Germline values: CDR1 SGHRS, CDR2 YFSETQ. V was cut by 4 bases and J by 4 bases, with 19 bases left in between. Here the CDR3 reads CASSPGGTLTPDTQYF. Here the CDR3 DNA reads TGCGCCAGCAGCCCTGGAGGGACGTTAACCCCAGATACGCAGTATTTT. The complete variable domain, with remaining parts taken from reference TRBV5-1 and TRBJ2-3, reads KAGVTQTPRYLIKTRGQQVTLSCSPISGHRSVSWYQQTPGQGLQFLFEYFSETQRNKGNFPGRFSGRQFSNSRSEMNVSTLELGDSALYLCASSPGGTLTPDTQYFGPGTRLTVL.

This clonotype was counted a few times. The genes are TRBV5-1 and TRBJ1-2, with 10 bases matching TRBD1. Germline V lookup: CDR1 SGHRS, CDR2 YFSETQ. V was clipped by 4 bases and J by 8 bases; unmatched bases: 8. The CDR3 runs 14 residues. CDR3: CASSPRQGARGYTF. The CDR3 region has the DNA TGCGCCAGCAGCCCGAGACAGGGGGCGCGAGGCTACACCTTC.

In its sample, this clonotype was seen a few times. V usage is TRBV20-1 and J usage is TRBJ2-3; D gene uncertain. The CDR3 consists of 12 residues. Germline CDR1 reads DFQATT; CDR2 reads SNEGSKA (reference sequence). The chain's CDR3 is CSFSRVEDTQYF. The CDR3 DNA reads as TGCAGCTTTTCTAGAGTTGAAGATACGCAGTATTTT.

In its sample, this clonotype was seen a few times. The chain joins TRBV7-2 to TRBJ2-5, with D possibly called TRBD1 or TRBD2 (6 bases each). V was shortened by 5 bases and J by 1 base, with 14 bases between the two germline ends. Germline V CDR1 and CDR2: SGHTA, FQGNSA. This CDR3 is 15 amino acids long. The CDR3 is CASSPLGGLQETQYF. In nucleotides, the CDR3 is TGTGCCAGCAGCCCCTTAGGGGGGCTCCAAGAGACCCAGTACTTC.

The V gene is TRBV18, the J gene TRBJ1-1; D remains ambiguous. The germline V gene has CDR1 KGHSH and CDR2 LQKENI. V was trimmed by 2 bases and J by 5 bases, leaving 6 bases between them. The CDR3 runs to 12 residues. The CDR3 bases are TGTGCCAGCTCACCATTTCAGACTGAAGCTTTCTTT. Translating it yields CASSPFQTEAFF.

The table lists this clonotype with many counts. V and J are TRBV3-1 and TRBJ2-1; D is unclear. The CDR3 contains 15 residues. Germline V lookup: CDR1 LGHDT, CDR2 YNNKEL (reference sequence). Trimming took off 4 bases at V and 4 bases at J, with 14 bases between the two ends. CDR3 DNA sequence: TGTGCCAGCAGCCCGCGCACGGACGGATACAATGAGCAGTTCTTC. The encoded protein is CASSPRTDGYNEQFF.

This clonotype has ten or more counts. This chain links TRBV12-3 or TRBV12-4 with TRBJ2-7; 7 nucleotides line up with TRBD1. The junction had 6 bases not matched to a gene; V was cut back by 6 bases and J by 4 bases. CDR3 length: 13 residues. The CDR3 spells CASSTGTAYEQYF. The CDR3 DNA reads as TGTGCCAGCAGCACCGGGACAGCATACGAGCAGTACTTC.

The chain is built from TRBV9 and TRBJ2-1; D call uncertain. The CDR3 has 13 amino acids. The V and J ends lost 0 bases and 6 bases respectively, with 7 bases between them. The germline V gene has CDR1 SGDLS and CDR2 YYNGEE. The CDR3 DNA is TGTGCCAGCAGCGTAGGGACCCCCAATGAGCAGTTCTTC. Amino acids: CASSVGTPNEQFF. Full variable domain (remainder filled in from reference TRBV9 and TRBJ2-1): DSGVTQTPKHLITATGQRVTLRCSPRSGDLSVYWYQQSLDQGLQFLIQYYNGEERAKGNILERFSAQQFPDLHSELNLSSLELGDSALYFCASSVGTPNEQFFGPGTRLTVL.

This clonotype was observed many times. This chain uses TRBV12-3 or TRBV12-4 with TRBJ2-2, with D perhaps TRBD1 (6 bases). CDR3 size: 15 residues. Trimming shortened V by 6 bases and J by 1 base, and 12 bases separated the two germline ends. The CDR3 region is CASRFGQLNTGELFF. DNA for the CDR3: TGTGCCAGCAGGTTCGGACAGCTGAACACCGGGGAGCTGTTTTTT.